This TCR beta chain is from a study of blood T cell repertoires in COVID-19. This CDR3 region has 14 residues. V shed 4 bases, J shed 8 bases, and the junction held 5 bases outside the gene matches. Germline values: CDR1 MNHEY, CDR2 SVGAGI. There are a few counts of this clone. Repertoires were generated with immunoSEQ multiplex PCR, while TCRdb's copy carries only in-frame clones and drops some. The data hold 150,000 to 200,000 clones, with roughly 88% observed a single time. Material for sequencing was PBMCs or T cells enriched from blood (not recorded which). This TCR came from a woman aged 55-70 years who had recovered from COVID-19. The chain carries TRBV6-5 and TRBJ2-1; 10 positions agree with TRBD2. The CDR3 sequence is CASSSLAGGYEQFF. CDR3 coding DNA: TGTGCCAGCAGTTCTTTAGCGGGAGGCTATGAGCAGTTCTTC.